The clone carrying this TCR beta chain has only a few counts. Its target is unknown. Unique molecular identifiers (one per individual cDNA molecule) were attached. A single record per CDR3 protein comes from TCRdb applying MiXCR to the 5' RACE reads. The table includes some 40,000 distinct CDR3 sequences, roughly 4.4% detected once. This specimen comes from a study of early T cells in non-severe SARS-CoV-2 infection. Across the study: Sequenced bulk RNA came from whole blood that was unsorted, and chains were unpaired.

The study, taken as a whole, reports: CD4 and private specificities were missed by VDJdb matching, which favored anti-spike CD8 responses.

The ends were cut back, 1 base at V and 0 bases at J, with 6 bases in the middle. Germline assignment: CDR1 LNHDA and CDR2 SQIVND (reference sequence). The CDR3 sequence is 15 residues long. The chain joins TRBV19 to TRBJ1-4; D not resolved. Sequencing was performed on whole blood. The TCR sequence derives from an adult who was a healthcare worker with PCR-confirmed SARS-CoV-2 infection or an uninfected control (not recorded which). This chain's CDR3 is CASSIVGATNEKLFF. The CDR3 nucleotides read TGTGCCAGTAGTATAGTAGGCGCAACTAATGAAAAACTGTTTTTT.